This TCR beta chain originates from a study of regulatory T cells in long-lasting Graves disease. Study-level results: Public clonotype sharing was higher in persistent than newly diagnosed patients. TRBV28, TRBJ1-2 and TRBJ2-5 emerged as the favored segments in persistent disease. Persistent Graves' patients had lower TCR diversity than newly diagnosed ones. Accuracy was perhaps lowered by the small sample size.

About this clonotype itself: The antigen is undetermined.

Noted time point: newly diagnosed GD, antithyroid drugs for less than 3 months. PBMC RNA served as the TCR library source. Germline-derived CDR1 and CDR2 are KGHDR and SFDVKD. V lost 0 bases, J lost 6 bases, and 11 bases stayed unmatched. The CDR3 contains 18 residues. Through Arm-PCR of CDR3 regions and iRepertoire HTBI primers, TCR beta libraries were built. One entry per CDR3 protein, called by TCRdb with MiXCR from the multiplex PCR reads. The sample has approximately 250,000 distinct CDR3 sequences, 15% to 20% seen once; the top ten hold roughly 23%. The chain combines TRBV24-1 with TRBJ2-1; 9 bases line up with TRBD1. The material sequenced was peripheral blood mononuclear cells (PBMCs), taken at new diagnosis, from a patient treated with antithyroid drugs. This sequence originates from a female donor with Graves disease. The CDR3 reads CATSDLAPTGGDFNEQFF. DNA for the CDR3: TGTGCCACCAGTGATTTGGCCCCGACAGGGGGAGATTTCAATGAGCAGTTCTTC.